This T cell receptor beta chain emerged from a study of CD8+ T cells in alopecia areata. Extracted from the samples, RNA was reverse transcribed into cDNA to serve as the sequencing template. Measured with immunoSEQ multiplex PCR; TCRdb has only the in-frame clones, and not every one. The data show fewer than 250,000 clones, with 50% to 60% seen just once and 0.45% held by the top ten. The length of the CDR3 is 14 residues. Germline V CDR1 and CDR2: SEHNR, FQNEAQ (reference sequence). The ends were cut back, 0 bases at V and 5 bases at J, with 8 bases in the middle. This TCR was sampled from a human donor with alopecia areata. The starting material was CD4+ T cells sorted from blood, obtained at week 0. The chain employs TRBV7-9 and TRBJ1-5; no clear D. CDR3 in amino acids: CASSLAGVDQPQHF. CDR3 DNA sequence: TGTGCCAGCAGCTTAGCCGGGGTAGATCAGCCCCAGCATTTT.